The source of this T cell receptor beta chain is a study of T cells in Graves' hyperthyroidism and ophthalmopathy. Study context: Any treatment followed the collection of peripheral blood at initial diagnosis.

Researchers took RNA transcripts and amplified the TCR beta CDR3 regions from them. A set of HTBI primers served as the primers for a first-round RT-PCR of the TCR CDR3. TCRdb recomputed calls from the multiplex PCR reads with MiXCR, one row per CDR3 protein. The repertoire includes approximately 400,000 distinct CDR3 sequences, about 16% of them detected once, and approximately 32% sits in the top ten. The CDR3 sequence is 12 residues long. Germline assignment: CDR1 SEHNR and CDR2 FQNEAQ (reference sequence). V lost 8 bases and J 0 bases, leaving 6 bases between the germline ends. This clonotype was counted between two and nine times. Its cognate antigen is unknown. Whole-study findings and limits: Peripheral blood also featured most of the thyroid clonotypes expanded above 0.001.

The sequenced material came from blood. The sequence was collected from a woman in her 30s with Graves' hyperthyroidism. The chain links TRBV7-9 to TRBJ2-3; D unclear. CDR3 loop: CASGRSTDTQYF. DNA of the CDR3: TGTGCCAGCGGCAGGAGCACAGATACGCAGTATTTT.